These 32 T cell receptor beta chains came from one sample sequenced in a study of blood T cell repertoires in COVID-19. Using immunoSEQ multiplex PCR, the repertoire was profiled, and TCRdb retains in-frame clones only, with some absent. The profile shows 62,000 or so clones, about 86% of them singletons. The material sequenced was peripheral blood. These receptors all stem from a woman in her fifties or sixties with acute or convalescent COVID-19.

The chain has TRBV10-1 and TRBJ2-2; 7 nucleotides line up with TRBD1. Germline CDR1 WNHNN, CDR2 SYGVQD (reference sequence). The CDR3 consists of 14 residues. V trimming: 6 bases; J trimming: 2 bases; junction bases outside the gene matches: 3. The CDR3 DNA reads as TGCGCCAGCAGCCGACAGGGAAACACCGGGGAGCTGTTTTTT. Amino acid sequence: CASSRQGNTGELFF.

Turning to this clone: It is unclear where the CDR3 begins or ends on the DNA, so no DNA is shown, and the CDR3 is as TCRdb lists it. The genes are TRBV27 and TRBJ1-5; the D call in the table, TRBD1, was not verified against the DNA. The CDR3 spans 17 residues, counting both ends. Germline CDR1 reads MNHEY; CDR2 reads SMNVEV (reference sequence). The CDR3 region is CASSSSWPGASNQPQHF.

V usage is TRBV6-5 and J usage is TRBJ1-1; no reliable D call. The CDR3 loop spans 13 amino acids. Trimming removed 7 bases at V and 6 bases at J, with 15 bases between. Germline-derived CDR1 and CDR2 are MNHEY and SVGAGI. DNA of the CDR3: TGTGCCAGCACAAACTCGTGGGAGGCTGAAGCTTTCTTT. Its translation is CASTNSWEAEAFF.

The CDR3 reads CASRPPGQGVEKLFF. The CDR3, as DNA: TGTGCCAGTAGACCCCCGGGACAGGGAGTTGAAAAACTGTTTTTT. This sequence joins TRBV19 and TRBJ1-4, with 9 bases aligning to TRBD1. The J segment lost 7 bases and the V segment lost 6 bases, leaving 9 bases of the junction unmatched. Per germline, CDR1 LNHDA and CDR2 SQIVND (reference sequence). This CDR3 has 15 amino acids.

The gene calls are TRBV2 and TRBJ1-2; D uncertain. Looked up from germline, CDR1 is SNHLY and CDR2 is FYNNEI. The V gene lost 5 bases and the J gene lost 7 bases, with 20 bases spanning the gap. The CDR3 sequence is 15 residues long. Written as DNA, the CDR3 is TGTGCCAGCAGTCCTACGCCAGGTTCGGTACGTGGCTACACCTTC. Its translation: CASSPTPGSVRGYTF.

The J gene is TRBJ1-2, the V gene TRBV3-1 (or the pseudogene TRBV3-2); 7 nucleotides align to TRBD1. V trimming: 4 bases; J trimming: 8 bases; junction bases outside the gene matches: 10. This CDR3 spans 14 amino acids. Germline lookup yields CDR1 LGHDT and CDR2 YNNKEL (reference sequence). The CDR3 here is CASSRGQVLRGYTF. For the CDR3, the DNA is TGTGCCAGCAGCCGCGGACAGGTTCTTCGGGGCTACACCTTC.

The chain is built from TRBV6-5 and TRBJ1-2; 10 nucleotides align to TRBD1. Germline CDR1 reads MNHEY; CDR2 reads SVGAGI. Germline trimming cut 6 bases from V and 7 bases from J; bases unmatched to any gene: 5. The CDR3 is 13 amino acids. CDR3 DNA: TGTGCCAGCAGCCCGGGGACAGGGGCTGGCTACACCTTC. Translated: CASSPGTGAGYTF.

The chain has TRBV5-1 and TRBJ2-7, with 8 bases lining up with TRBD1. Unmatched junction bases numbered 9, after V lost 4 bases and J lost 3 bases. The CDR3 sequence is 15 residues long. The germline V gene has CDR1 SGHRS and CDR2 YFSETQ. In DNA form, the CDR3 reads TGCGCCAGCAGCCATAGACAGACAGGGGACTACGAGCAGTACTTC. Translated: CASSHRQTGDYEQYF.

About this clone: The sample has other DNA sequences that encode this CDR3 too. The V and J genes are TRBV28 and TRBJ2-6, with unresolved D. The CDR3 is 14 amino acids. V was clipped by 5 bases and J by 0 bases, with 5 bases between them. CDR1 and CDR2 (germline): MDHEN, SYDVKM. CDR3 residues: CASSPHSGANVLTF. DNA of the CDR3: TGTGCCAGCAGTCCACACTCTGGGGCCAACGTCCTGACTTTC. Complete variable domain (other parts from reference TRBV28 and TRBJ2-6): DVKVTQSSRYLVKRTGEKVFLECVQDMDHENMFWYRQDPGLGLRLIYFSYDVKMKEKGDIPEGYSVSREKKERFSLILESASTNQTSMYLCASSPHSGANVLTFGAGSRLTVL.

The chain combines TRBV30 with TRBJ1-6; D gene ambiguous. The CDR3 totals 15 residues. Trimming took off 4 bases at V and 3 bases at J, with 13 bases between the two ends. Germline V gene sequence: CDR1 GTSNPN, CDR2 SVGIG (reference sequence). For the CDR3, the DNA is TGTGCCTGGAATTCGGAGCCTCGCTATAATTCACCCCTCCACTTT. This encodes CAWNSEPRYNSPLHF.

This clone was picked up a small number of times. As DNA, the CDR3 is TGCAGTGCTAGTTTCAGGGATGGGGCCAACGTCCTGACTTTC. Residues: CSASFRDGANVLTF. The V and J genes are TRBV20-1 and TRBJ2-6; D is possibly TRBD1 (5 bases). Per the germline V gene, CDR1 is DFQATT and CDR2 is SNEGSKA (reference sequence). V lost 3 bases, J lost 3 bases, and 9 bases lay in between. The CDR3 sequence is 14 residues long.

V usage is TRBV2 and J usage is TRBJ2-5; TRBD2 is a possible D gene (7 bases). Trimming removed 7 bases from V and 7 bases from J, with 13 bases in between. The CDR3 runs 12 residues. Germline V gives CDR1 SNHLY, CDR2 FYNNEI. Here the CDR3 reads CASKGGALTQYF. CDR3 sequence (DNA): TGTGCCAGCAAGGGGGGGGCCCTGACCCAGTACTTC.

The gene calls are TRBV29-1 and TRBJ2-7; TRBD1 matches at 7 bases. This CDR3 has 12 amino acids. Per the germline V gene, CDR1 is SQVTM and CDR2 is ANQGSEA. The trim removed 4 bases at V and 12 bases at J, leaving 12 bases unmatched. CDR3 in amino acids: CSVGLRTGWRYF. The CDR3 DNA reads as TGCAGCGTTGGTCTCCGGACAGGCTGGCGGTACTTC.

The V call is TRBV4-1, the J call TRBJ2-7; 7 bases align to TRBD1. CDR3 length: 14 amino acids. Germline assignment: CDR1 MGHRA and CDR2 YSYEKL. The trim removed 1 base at V and 4 bases at J, leaving 4 bases unmatched. The CDR3 sequence: CASSQGQGEYEQYF. The CDR3 DNA follows: TGCGCCAGCAGCCAAGGCCAGGGGGAGTACGAGCAGTACTTC.

This chain connects TRBV19 to TRBJ2-7; no firm D call. The V end lost 4 bases, the J end lost 4 bases, and 14 bases lay between the germline ends. The CDR3 covers 14 residues. The germline gives CDR1 LNHDA, CDR2 SQIVND (reference sequence). The CDR3 region has the DNA TGTGCCAGTAGTACAGCGCTGATGAAATACGAGCAGTACTTC. Translating gives CASSTALMKYEQYF.

The chain couples TRBV5-4 to TRBJ2-3; TRBD2 agrees at 10 bases. The CDR3 covers 16 residues. Trimming took 4 bases from V and 3 from J; bases not matched to a gene: 8. Germline lookup yields CDR1 SGHNT and CDR2 YYREEE (reference sequence). The DNA for the CDR3 is TGTGCCAGCAGCCCCAAGCGGGAGGGCCTGACAGATACGCAGTATTTT. Translated: CASSPKREGLTDTQYF.

This clone was detected only once. The chain joins TRBV11-2 to TRBJ2-2; D remains ambiguous. With 5 bases removed from V and 4 bases from J, the gap between germline ends came to 8 bases. The CDR3 runs to 13 residues. CDR1 is SGHAT and CDR2 is FQNNGV in the germline V gene. In DNA form, the CDR3 reads TGTGCCAGCAGCCGCCAACTCACCGGGGAGCTGTTTTTT. It codes for CASSRQLTGELFF. Full variable domain (outside the CDR3, taken from reference TRBV11-2 and TRBJ2-2): EAGVAQSPRYKIIEKRQSVAFWCNPISGHATLYWYQQILGQGPKLLIQFQNNGVVDDSQLPKDRFSAERLKGVDSTLKIQPAKLEDSAVYLCASSRQLTGELFFGEGSRLTVL.

This clone appeared a single time. The V and J genes are TRBV11-2 and TRBJ1-3; 9 positions match TRBD1. The CDR3 runs 16 residues. V shed 3 bases, J shed 4 bases, and the junction held 7 bases outside the gene matches. Germline lookup yields CDR1 SGHAT and CDR2 FQNNGV. CDR3 coding DNA: TGTGCCAGCAGCTTCATACAGGGGGCGCGAGGAAACACCATATATTTT. As protein: CASSFIQGARGNTIYF. Variable domain in full (rest from reference TRBV11-2 and TRBJ1-3): EAGVAQSPRYKIIEKRQSVAFWCNPISGHATLYWYQQILGQGPKLLIQFQNNGVVDDSQLPKDRFSAERLKGVDSTLKIQPAKLEDSAVYLCASSFIQGARGNTIYFGEGSWLTVV.

This clone was counted a single time. The rearrangement joins TRBV7-8 to TRBJ2-5; a possible D gene is TRBD2 (6 bases). CDR1 is SGHVS, CDR2 FQNEAQ, per germline. This CDR3 has 14 residues. Trimming removed 3 bases at V and 4 bases at J, with 12 bases between. The CDR3 DNA reads TGTGCCAGCAGCTTGTCGGGACTGCTAGAGACCCAGTACTTC. Amino acid sequence: CASSLSGLLETQYF.

V is TRBV6-5 and J is TRBJ2-2, with 12 nucleotides matching TRBD2. Per the germline V gene, CDR1 is MNHEY and CDR2 is SVGAGI. The CDR3 spans 15 residues. V shed 6 bases and J 5 bases; nucleotides not matched to a gene: 4. The CDR3 nucleotides are TGTGCCAGCAGCAGGACTAGCGGGACAACCGGGGAGCTGTTTTTT. Translated: CASSRTSGTTGELFF.

The chain employs TRBV27 and TRBJ1-1; TRBD1 aligns across 8 bases. Germline CDR1 reads MNHEY; CDR2 reads SMNVEV (reference sequence). The CDR3 has 16 residues. V was pared by 5 bases and J by 0 bases, with 8 bases of the junction left unmatched. The CDR3 DNA is TGTGCCAGCAGTCAATTAGACAGGGGAGTGAACACTGAAGCTTTCTTT. As protein: CASSQLDRGVNTEAFF.

The genes are TRBV5-4 and TRBJ1-2; weak D call: TRBD1 (6 bases). Trimming removed 3 bases from V and 3 bases from J, with 15 bases in between. This CDR3 region has 15 residues. Per germline, CDR1 SGHNT and CDR2 YYREEE (reference sequence). The CDR3 bases are TGTGCCAGCAGCTCCGCCCGGGGGGCGGACTATGGCTACACCTTC. Amino acid sequence: CASSSARGADYGYTF.

The rearrangement joins TRBV4-1 to TRBJ2-5; 11 bases line up with TRBD2. Germline lookup yields CDR1 MGHRA and CDR2 YSYEKL. The CDR3 is made up of 15 amino acids. Losses at the gene ends were 0 bases for V and 4 bases for J; bases not matched to a gene: 1. The CDR3 bases are TGCGCCAGCAGCCAAGATGGACTAGCGGGAGAGACCCAGTACTTC. Encoded protein: CASSQDGLAGETQYF.

The chain uses TRBV5-5 and TRBJ1-5; TRBD1 might be the D (6 bases). The CDR3 sequence is 15 residues long. Trimming took 2 bases from V and 4 from J, leaving 13 bases between them. Germline V gene sequence: CDR1 SGHKS, CDR2 YYEKEE (reference sequence). CDR3 protein: CASSLQVGGNQPQHF. The CDR3 DNA is TGTGCCAGCAGCTTACAAGTAGGGGGAAATCAGCCCCAGCATTTT.

V and J are TRBV9 and TRBJ2-2, with 11 nucleotides matching TRBD2. CDR3 length: 16 amino acids. V lost 4 bases, J lost 2 bases, and 4 bases stayed unmatched. Per germline, CDR1 SGDLS and CDR2 YYNGEE. The CDR3 sequence is CASSIAGGENTGELFF. DNA of the CDR3: TGTGCCAGCAGCATAGCGGGAGGGGAAAACACCGGGGAGCTGTTTTTT.

The chain couples TRBV19 to TRBJ1-1; D may be TRBD1 (6 bases). CDR1 LNHDA and CDR2 SQIVND come from the germline V gene (reference sequence). V dropped 10 bases and J dropped 3 bases, with 21 bases sitting between them. CDR3 length: 15 residues. Here the CDR3 reads CATRRAWGQDTEAFF. In DNA form, the CDR3 reads TGTGCCACCAGGCGTGCGTGGGGGCAGGACACTGAAGCTTTCTTT.

This clone was observed a single time. This rearrangement joins TRBV19 to TRBJ2-1; 8 bases align to TRBD2. J gave up 3 bases and V 5 bases, and 6 bases lay outside the gene matches. From germline, CDR1 is LNHDA and CDR2 SQIVND (reference sequence). The CDR3 has 15 residues. CDR3 nucleotide sequence: TGTGCCAGTAGTGCTAAAGCGGGAGTCTACAATGAGCAGTTCTTC. Protein: CASSAKAGVYNEQFF. Complete variable domain (other parts from reference TRBV19 and TRBJ2-1): DGGITQSPKYLFRKEGQNVTLSCEQNLNHDAMYWYRQDPGQGLRLIYYSQIVNDFQKGDIAEGYSVSREKKESFPLTVTSAQKNPTAFYLCASSAKAGVYNEQFFGPGTRLTVL.

This chain connects TRBV5-1 to TRBJ1-2, with D unclear. The V end lost 4 bases, the J end lost 0 bases, and 7 bases lay between the germline ends. In germline, CDR1 is SGHRS, CDR2 YFSETQ. The CDR3 runs to 13 residues. The CDR3 DNA reads TGCGCCAGCAGCACAGAAGCTAACTATGGCTACACCTTC. It yields the protein CASSTEANYGYTF.

The chain couples TRBV5-4 to TRBJ1-3; 8 positions match TRBD1. The V gene's germline CDR1 is SGHNT and CDR2 YYREEE (reference sequence). V gave up 4 bases and J gave up 2 bases; unmatched junction bases: 5. CDR3 length: 15 amino acids. The CDR3 nucleotides are TGTGCCAGCAGCCCCGGGACAGGAGCTGGAAACACCATATATTTT. Encoded protein: CASSPGTGAGNTIYF.

V usage is TRBV6-6 and J usage is TRBJ1-5; possibly TRBD1 for D (6 bases). Per germline, CDR1 MNHNY and CDR2 SVGAGI (reference sequence). Trimming shortened V by 7 bases and J by 5 bases, and 9 bases separated the two germline ends. The length of the CDR3 is 12 residues. The CDR3 DNA sequence: TGTGCCAGCACCCGGACAGATCAGCCCCAGCATTTT. As protein: CASTRTDQPQHF.

This chain joins TRBV5-1 and TRBJ1-1; D is perhaps TRBD1 (6 bases). The germline gives CDR1 SGHRS, CDR2 YFSETQ. The CDR3 extends over 15 amino acids. The V end was cut by 4 bases, the J end by 0 bases, with 13 bases between. The chain's CDR3 is CASSMEEGVNTEAFF. DNA for the CDR3: TGCGCCAGCAGCATGGAAGAGGGGGTGAACACTGAAGCTTTCTTT.

The chain uses TRBV29-1 and TRBJ2-2; the match to TRBD2 covers 7 bases. This CDR3 is 16 amino acids long. V lost 1 base and J lost 1; bases outside the gene matches: 6. Germline CDR1 SQVTM, CDR2 ANQGSEA. DNA of the CDR3: TGCAGCGTTGAAGTTCCCGGGACTAAGAACACCGGGGAGCTGTTTTTT. As protein: CSVEVPGTKNTGELFF.